The 19 T cell receptor beta chains listed next were all sequenced from one sample in a study of blood T cells in healthy people across ages. The use of a sample-barcoded 5' primer and a J-beta primer mix characterized a second PCR of about 7 to 12 cycles. TCRdb re-analysed the 5' RACE reads in MiXCR, keeping a single row per CDR3 protein. The table has around 400,000 distinct CDR3 sequences, about 52% seen once. The sample comprised blood. The origin of the receptors is a man in his fifties or sixties in good health.

The V call is TRBV20-1, the J call TRBJ2-1; TRBD1 or TRBD2 may be the D gene (6 bases each). The CDR3 length is 14 residues. Trimming cost V 3 bases and J 8 bases, with 17 bases left between them. CDR1 and CDR2 from the germline V gene are DFQATT and SNEGSKA (reference sequence). CDR3 amino acids: CSARAPRGQDEQFF. DNA for the CDR3: TGCAGTGCTAGGGCCCCCCGGGGGCAGGATGAGCAGTTCTTC.

The chain joins TRBV6-5 to TRBJ1-4; D is undetermined. V was shortened by 6 bases and J by 1 base, with 15 bases between the two germline ends. The length of the CDR3 is 16 residues. Germline assignment: CDR1 MNHEY and CDR2 SVGAGI. The CDR3, as DNA: TGTGCCAGCAGGTACAGAAGCCAGAGAACTAATGAAAAACTGTTTTTT. Its translation: CASRYRSQRTNEKLFF.

As for this clonotype: Mismatch with germline at one junction end may stem from a read error. The chain recombines TRBV29-1 with TRBJ2-5; D possibly corresponds to TRBD1 (7 bases). This CDR3 spans 14 amino acids. Germline V gene lookup returns CDR1 SQVTM and CDR2 ANQGSEA. Here the CDR3 DNA reads TGCAGCGTTGCCCGGGACAGTGGAGGGGAGACCCGGTACTTC. Its translation is CSVARDSGGETRYF.

The chain joins TRBV20-1 to TRBJ2-7; D not resolved. This CDR3 has 11 amino acids. Germline V lookup: CDR1 DFQATT, CDR2 SNEGSKA (reference sequence). V was clipped by 2 bases and J by 4 bases, with 6 bases between them. The CDR3 DNA sequence: TGCAGTGCTAGATTAGGGTACGAGCAGTACTTC. Translation: CSARLGYEQYF.

This clonotype showed up just a few times. The chain combines TRBV20-1 with TRBJ1-1, with D maybe TRBD1 (6 bases). The germline V gene has CDR1 DFQATT and CDR2 SNEGSKA (reference sequence). There are 14 residues in the CDR3. The V end was cut by 3 bases, the J end by 7 bases, with 18 bases between. The CDR3 region has the DNA TGCAGTGCTAGCCAATCCCCGGGACACTTTGAAGCTTTCTTT. Its translation: CSASQSPGHFEAFF.

Note on this clonotype: A much larger clone sits a single nucleotide away, making a read error possible. V usage is TRBV5-6 and J usage is TRBJ2-4; 10 positions match TRBD2. The J call is doubtful: the DNA matches TRBJ2-7 better. The germline V gene has CDR1 SGHDT and CDR2 YYEEEE. The CDR3 runs 16 residues. CDR3 nucleotides: TGTGCCAGCAGCACAACTAGCGGGGCCCCGACCTACGAGCAGTACTTC. As protein: CASSTTSGAPTYEQYF.

The rearrangement links TRBV5-1 to TRBJ2-1, with 10 nucleotides matching TRBD1. Germline CDR1 is SGHRS and CDR2 is YFSETQ. The CDR3 extends over 14 amino acids. The junction had 4 bases not matched to a gene; V was cut back by 0 bases and J by 10 bases. The CDR3 nucleotides read TGCGCCAGCAGCTTGGGGACAGGGGGACGCGAGCAGTTCTTC. As protein: CASSLGTGGREQFF.

V is TRBV11-3 and J is TRBJ2-1; 11 positions match TRBD2. This CDR3 contains 16 residues. The V segment lost 1 base and the J segment 9 bases; nucleotides outside the gene matches: 8. CDR1 is SGHNT and CDR2 is YENEEA in the germline V gene. This CDR3 is CASSLGFSGGAGEQFF. As DNA, the CDR3 is TGTGCCAGCAGCTTAGGTTTTAGCGGGGGGGCTGGTGAGCAGTTCTTC.

The DNA of the CDR3 is TGTGCCAGCAGCCAAGCAGGACCCGTCTATGGCTACACCTTC. It specifies CASSQAGPVYGYTF. The genes are TRBV4-2 and TRBJ1-2; no clear D. The germline gives CDR1 LGHNA, CDR2 YNFKEQ. The CDR3 length is 14 residues. Trimming shortened V by 1 base and J by 4 bases, and 10 bases separated the two germline ends.

Note on this clonotype: One end of the junction does not line up with germline, which may come from a read error. The rearrangement joins TRBV6-2 or TRBV6-3 to TRBJ2-1; D gene ambiguous. The CDR3 sequence is 12 residues long. Germline loops: CDR1 MNHEY, CDR2 SVGEGT. The CDR3 nucleotides read TGTGCCTGCAGTTCCTGGCGAAGCGAGCAGTTCTTC. Its protein is CACSSWRSEQFF.

The V and J genes are TRBV20-1 and TRBJ1-1, with a possible D match to TRBD1 (5 bases). Per the germline V gene, CDR1 is DFQATT and CDR2 is SNEGSKA (reference sequence). The ends were cut back, 5 bases at V and 1 base at J, with 20 bases in the middle. The CDR3 has 16 amino acids. The chain's CDR3 is CSAPGQGKASNTEAFF. The CDR3 DNA follows: TGCAGTGCTCCAGGACAAGGCAAAGCCTCGAACACTGAAGCTTTCTTT.

The chain is built from TRBV7-8 and TRBJ2-1, with D possibly being TRBD2 (6 bases). The CDR3 sequence is 19 residues long. The V gene lost 1 base and the J gene lost 0 bases, with 19 bases spanning the gap. Germline V CDR1 and CDR2: SGHVS, FQNEAQ. For the CDR3, the DNA is TGTGCCAGCAGCTTAGAGGTCGGGGACTTCGTATCCTCCTACAATGAGCAGTTCTTC. Protein product: CASSLEVGDFVSSYNEQFF.

J is TRBJ2-7 and V is TRBV6-2 or TRBV6-3; no firm D call. Trimming removed 8 bases at V and 3 bases at J, with 11 bases between. Germline loops: CDR1 MNHEY, CDR2 SVGEGT. This CDR3 contains 12 residues. The CDR3 DNA is TGTGCCAGCGGAGCCTGCCGCTACGAGCAGTACTTC. It translates to CASGACRYEQYF.

The chain uses TRBV4-2 and TRBJ2-2; 8 bases agree with TRBD1. The CDR3 sequence is 17 residues long. Looked up from germline, CDR1 is LGHNA and CDR2 is YNFKEQ. The trim removed 1 base at V and 6 bases at J, leaving 10 bases unmatched. The CDR3 DNA is TGTGCCAGCAGCCAAGCGGGCAGGGGGCTCGAGGCCGGGGAGCTGTTTTTT. It specifies CASSQAGRGLEAGELFF.

Concerning this clonotype: A much larger clone lies one base from this, so it may be a read error. The chain is built from TRBV7-2 and TRBJ2-1, with 9 bases that match TRBD2. With V trimmed by 6 bases and J by 10 bases, 10 bases remained unmatched. The CDR3 has 14 amino acids. Germline loops: CDR1 SGHTA, CDR2 FQGNSA. CDR3 in DNA: TGTGCCAGCAGATCCTTAGCGGGAGAGTACGAGCAGTTCTTC. It codes for CASRSLAGEYEQFF. Full variable domain (remainder filled in from reference TRBV7-2 and TRBJ2-1): GAGVSQSPSNKVTEKGKDVELRCDPISGHTALYWYRQSLGQGLEFLIYFQGNSAPDKSGLPSDRFSAERTGGSVSTLTIQRTQQEDSAVYLCASRSLAGEYEQFFGPGTRLTVL.

This clonotype came up many times. The V gene is TRBV4-3, the J gene TRBJ2-1, with D unresolved. CDR1 is LGHNA and CDR2 is YSLEER in the germline V gene. CDR3 length equals 15 residues. V shed 2 bases and J shed 6 bases, with 14 bases lying between them. This CDR3 reads CASSQISSGPNEQFF. CDR3 DNA sequence: TGCGCCAGCAGCCAAATCTCCTCGGGCCCCAATGAGCAGTTCTTC.

V is TRBV7-3 and J is TRBJ1-1; D is perhaps TRBD1 (5 bases). Trimming took 5 bases from V and 5 from J, leaving 12 bases between them. This CDR3 contains 13 residues. Germline CDR1 and CDR2: SGHTA and FQGTGA. The CDR3 nucleotides read TGTGCCAGCAGCCGAGGGACGGGGACTGAAGCTTTCTTT. Its translation: CASSRGTGTEAFF. The entire variable domain, with the rest obtained from reference TRBV7-3 and TRBJ1-1, is as follows: GAGVSQTPSNKVTEKGKYVELRCDPISGHTALYWYRQSLGQGPEFLIYFQGTGAADDSGLPNDRFFAVRPEGSVSTLKIQRTERGDSAVYLCASSRGTGTEAFFGQGTRLTVV.

Only a few counts were recorded for this clonotype. The J gene is TRBJ2-1, the V gene TRBV28; D ambiguous. Germline V gene data show CDR1 as MDHEN and CDR2 as SYDVKM. Trimming shortened V by 2 bases and J by 1 base, and 15 bases separated the two germline ends. This CDR3 has 17 residues. The CDR3 sequence: CASSLMWSALSYNEQFF. The CDR3 region has the DNA TGTGCCAGCAGTTTAATGTGGTCCGCCCTATCCTACAATGAGCAGTTCTTC.

The chain employs TRBV12-3 or TRBV12-4 and TRBJ2-7, with a weak D call TRBD1 (5 bases). With 10 bases removed from V and 7 bases from J, the gap between germline ends came to 20 bases. This CDR3 has 13 residues. Here the CDR3 DNA reads TGTGCCACATCCCTAGGGGTCTTGGGGGAGCAGTACTTC. It specifies CATSLGVLGEQYF.